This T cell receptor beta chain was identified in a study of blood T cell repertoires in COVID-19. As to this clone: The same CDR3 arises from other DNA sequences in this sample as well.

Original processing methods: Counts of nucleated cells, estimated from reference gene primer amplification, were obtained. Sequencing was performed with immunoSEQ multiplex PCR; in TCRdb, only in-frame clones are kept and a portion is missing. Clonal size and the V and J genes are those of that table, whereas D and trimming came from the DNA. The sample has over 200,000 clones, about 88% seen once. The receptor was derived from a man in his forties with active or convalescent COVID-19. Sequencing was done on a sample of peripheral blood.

In nucleotides, the CDR3 is TGTGCCAGCAGCTTGAGGGGACTAGCGCTCTCCTACGAGCAGTACTTC. Protein product: CASSLRGLALSYEQYF. The chain carries TRBV7-2 and TRBJ2-7, with TRBD2 matching over 10 bases. V lost 3 bases to trimming and J lost 0 bases; unmatched junction nucleotides: 5. This CDR3 contains 16 residues. Germline values: CDR1 SGHTA, CDR2 FQGNSA. Full variable domain (rest looked up from reference TRBV7-2 and TRBJ2-7): GAGVSQSPSNKVTEKGKDVELRCDPISGHTALYWYRQSLGQGLEFLIYFQGNSAPDKSGLPSDRFSAERTGGSVSTLTIQRTQQEDSAVYLCASSLRGLALSYEQYFGPGTRLTVT.